These T cell receptor beta chains were read from a single sample in a study of cytomegalovirus exposure and HLA in healthy donors. The repertoire was sequenced with immunoSEQ multiplex PCR; TCRdb's copy has only in-frame clones and lacks some. The repertoire holds about 130,000 clones, with approximately 89% as singletons. The source material was PBMCs. The origin of the receptors is a young man in good health and CMV-seronegative. Both conserved end residues are part of each CDR3. D genes are given only for firm matches. Some rows mark clone size as missing; the rest say once, few, many or name a class of expanded clone.

TRBJ2-1,-,-,TRBV7-9,TGTGCCAGCTTTTCTTCCCAGGGTGTCCAGTTCTTC,CASFSSQGVQFF
TRBJ1-6,TRBD1,-,TRBV15,TGTGCCACCAGCAGCCGGGACAGGGGCTCACCCCTCCACTTT,CATSSRDRGSPLHF
TRBJ2-1,TRBD2,few,TRBV6-5,TGTGCCAGCAGTCGGCGACGGGGGGATGAGCAGTTCTTC,CASSRRRGDEQFF
TRBJ2-2,TRBD1,-,TRBV6-5,TGTGCCAGCGGAAACAGGGGCCACGGGGAGCTGTTTTTT,CASGNRGHGELFF
TRBJ2-2,TRBD1,few,TRBV19,TGTGCCAGTAGTATAGGGGGGACAGGGACCACCGGGGAGCTGTTTTTT,CASSIGGTGTTGELFF
TRBJ2-1,-,-,TRBV15,TGTGCCACCAGCACCCCCCCCAACGGGGGTGAGCAGTTCTTC,CATSTPPNGGEQFF
TRBJ1-1,TRBD1,-,TRBV7-9,TGTGCCAGCAGCACACAACCCGGGACAGACTGGAACACTGAAGCTTTCTTT,CASSTQPGTDWNTEAFF
TRBJ1-1,-,-,TRBV4-3,TGCGCCAGCAGCCAAGATATCCAGGGCACTGAAGCTTTCTTT,CASSQDIQGTEAFF
TRBJ2-1,TRBD1,-,TRBV6-4,TGTGCCAGCAGTGAGAGATTACAGGGGTATGAGCAGTTCTTC,CASSERLQGYEQFF
TRBJ2-3,TRBD2,-,TRBV7-3,TGTGCCAGCAGCTTACCCCCTACTAGCGGACGCACAGATACGCAGTATTTT,CASSLPPTSGRTDTQYF
TRBJ1-5,-,-,TRBV28,TGTGCCAGCAGCCGACAGGCGCCCAATCAGCCCCAGCATTTT,CASSRQAPNQPQHF
TRBJ2-1,TRBD1,-,TRBV11-2,TGTGCCAGCAGCTTAGAAGGGGCAGGGGGCTTTTACAATGAGCAGTTCTTC,CASSLEGAGGFYNEQFF
TRBJ1-6,-,few,TRBV11-2,TGTGCCAGCAGCTTAGGGTCAGGGGAAAATTCACCCCTCCACTTT,CASSLGSGENSPLHF
TRBJ2-1,TRBD2,-,TRBV15,TGTGCCACCAGAGAGCGGGGGCCACCTTACAATGAGCAGTTCTTC,CATRERGPPYNEQFF
TRBJ2-7,TRBD1,-,TRBV6-6,TGTGCCAGCAGTTACACCGGGACAGAAACCTACGAGCAGTACTTC,CASSYTGTETYEQYF
TRBJ2-5,TRBD1,-,TRBV5-6,TGTGCCAGCAGCTTGGTGGGACAGTGGGAAGAGACCCAGTACTTC,CASSLVGQWEETQYF
TRBJ1-1,TRBD1,once,TRBV14,TGTGCCAGCAGCCCCGACAGGGGCCGGGATGCTTTCTTT,CASSPDRGRDAFF
TRBJ2-5,TRBD2,-,TRBV14,TGTGCCAGCAGCGTTATTAGCGGGGGTGAGACCCAGTACTTC,CASSVISGGETQYF
TRBJ2-2,-,-,TRBV5-1,TGCGCCAGCAGCCCGGCAGGGTTCGGGGAGCTGTTTTTT,CASSPAGFGELFF